This T cell receptor (beta chain) was identified during a study of blood T cell repertoires in COVID-19 (TCRdb year 2020). For the wider study: Samples covering the acute and convalescent phases of COVID-19 were provided by collaborators in the United States, Italy and Spain. The prospective study material was composed of cDNA or gDNA derived from T cells, B-cell-depleted T cells, or PBMCs. The dataset comprised deeply sampled blood TCRbeta repertoires from subjects exposed to, actively infected with, or recovered from COVID-19. The repertoires were released in a freely available public database intended as a resource for research on the immune response to SARS-CoV-2. Samples came from the ongoing ImmuneRACE study (first 160 participants) plus 1,254 subjects from 6 global collaborators. A de-identified subject ID, COVID-19 status, age in years and sex were almost always included in the sample metadata. Where HLA class I and class II types were available, the types were taken from metadata supplied by the sample provider, not from assay-based typing. On the study overall, not on this receptor specifically: The amount of clinical and demographic metadata varied by source and participant and was provided uncurated.

CDR3 length: 15 amino acids, cysteine to phenylalanine. Only the CDR3 part of the read is kept: 45 bases, read in frame from the first base. V loses 6 bases at its end and J loses 4 bases; junction bases beyond the gene matches: 5. The germline V gene provides CDR1 MDHEN and CDR2 SYDVKM. Participants in the prospective study were enrolled through a virtual design, were aged about 18 to 90 years, and lived in roughly 26 United States geographic areas. Cohort assignment in the prospective study relied on participant-reported clinical history from a screening survey and a study questionnaire. For ImmuneRACE Cohort 3, a participant was defined as recovered based on two consecutive negative NP/OP PCR tests, clearance by a healthcare professional, or resolution of symptoms. In the prospective study, whole blood, serum and a nasopharyngeal or oropharyngeal swab were collected from each participant by mobile phlebotomists. Prospective study participants could optionally give additional blood draws and questionnaires over an approximately two-month period. Prospective study blood samples were shipped either frozen or at room temperature before DNA extraction.

This clone was seen at least ten times. Its antigen remains unidentified. No base quality values were provided; no much bigger clone lies one nucleotide off. Other DNA sequences in this sample translate to the same CDR3. The immunoSEQ Assay, a bias-controlled multiplex PCR, was used to amplify TCRbeta CDR3 regions from genomic DNA. For the original study's pipeline: The number of nucleated cells in each sample was estimated by amplification of reference gene primers within the assay. To quantify the absolute abundance of each unique TCRbeta CDR3 rearrangement, sequence reads were collapsed and filtered. Productive Simpson clonality was computed per sample as the square root of Simpson's diversity index over productive rearrangements. TCRdb holds this immuneACCESS table with in-frame rearrangements only. Some clones are missing; in checked studies, unresolved V genes explain under half, and the rest has no known cause. V and J calls and clone size are as listed in that table; D and trimming were resolved from the DNA. Across this sample there are approximately 240,000 clones, with under 95% seen only once. The top ten clonotypes cover around 2% of the sample.

The receptor chain draws on TRBV28 and TRBJ2-1; a stretch of 11 junction bases matches TRBD2. Sequencing was performed on PBMCs or T cells enriched from blood (not recorded which). The receptor comes from a woman under 30 who had recovered from COVID-19. The CDR3 is CASSSGTSGYNEQFF. The nucleotide sequence reads as follows: TGTGCCAGCAGCTCCGGGACTAGCGGATACAATGAGCAGTTCTTC.